What follows describes a single TCR beta chain. Its antigen is currently unknown. In the PCR, 60 Vbeta and 13 Jbeta primers were used. Using immunoSEQ multiplex PCR, the repertoire was profiled, and TCRdb retains in-frame clones only, with some absent. The sample lists some 170,000 clones; about three quarters were seen once. Trimming removed 1 base from V and 3 bases from J; junction bases left unmatched: 5. This CDR3 contains 15 residues. Per the germline V gene, CDR1 is SGHAT and CDR2 is FQNNGV. This entry comes from a study of cytomegalovirus exposure and HLA in healthy donors. Study background: Sequencing of roughly 180 million T cells in an earlier analysis found 100 million to 140 million unique TCR beta sequences.

Study findings and constraints: Most sequenced TCRs were rare (though some public TCRs occurred in many donors). In a later analysis, at a false discovery rate of 0.05, under 20,000 TCR beta sequences matched HLA alleles.

The specimen sequenced was PBMCs. V is TRBV11-2 and J is TRBJ2-7, with TRBD2 matching 8 bases. This clonotype was sampled from a man aged 35 to 55 in good health and CMV-seropositive. This CDR3 is CASSLASGLNYEQYF. DNA for the CDR3: TGTGCCAGCAGCTTAGCTAGCGGGCTTAACTACGAGCAGTACTTC.